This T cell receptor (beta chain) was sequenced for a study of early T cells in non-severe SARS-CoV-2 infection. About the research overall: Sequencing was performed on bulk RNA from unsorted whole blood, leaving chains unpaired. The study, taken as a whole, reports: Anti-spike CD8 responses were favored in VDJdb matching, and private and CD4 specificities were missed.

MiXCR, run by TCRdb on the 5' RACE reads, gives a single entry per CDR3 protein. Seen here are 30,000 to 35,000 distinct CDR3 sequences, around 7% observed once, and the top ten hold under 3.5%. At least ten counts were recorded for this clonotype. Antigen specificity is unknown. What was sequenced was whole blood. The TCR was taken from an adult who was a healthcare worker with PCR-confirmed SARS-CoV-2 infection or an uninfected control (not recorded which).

The CDR3 nucleotides read TGTGCCAGCAGCTTAGTGGGGGGACCCTCTGGAAACACCATATATTTT. It specifies CASSLVGGPSGNTIYF. The chain links TRBV7-2 to TRBJ1-3; maybe TRBD1 (5 bases). The CDR3 loop spans 16 amino acids. Trimming stripped 1 base from V and 0 bases from J, with 10 bases between. Germline CDR1 is SGHTA and CDR2 is FQGNSA.